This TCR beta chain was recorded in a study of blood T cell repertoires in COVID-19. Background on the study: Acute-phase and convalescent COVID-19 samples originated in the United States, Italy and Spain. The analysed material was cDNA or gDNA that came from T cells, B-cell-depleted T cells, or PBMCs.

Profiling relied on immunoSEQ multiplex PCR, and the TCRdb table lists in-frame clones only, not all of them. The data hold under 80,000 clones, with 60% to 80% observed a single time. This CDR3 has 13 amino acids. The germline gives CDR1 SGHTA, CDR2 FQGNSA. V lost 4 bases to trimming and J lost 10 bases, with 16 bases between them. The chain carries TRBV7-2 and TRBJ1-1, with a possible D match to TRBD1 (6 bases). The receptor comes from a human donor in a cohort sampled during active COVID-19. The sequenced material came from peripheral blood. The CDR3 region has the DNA TGTGCCAGCAGCTCACTACAGGGTTTAGCAGCTTTCTTT. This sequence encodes CASSSLQGLAAFF. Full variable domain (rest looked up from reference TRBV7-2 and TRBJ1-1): GAGVSQSPSNKVTEKGKDVELRCDPISGHTALYWYRQSLGQGLEFLIYFQGNSAPDKSGLPSDRFSAERTGGSVSTLTIQRTQQEDSAVYLCASSSLQGLAAFFGQGTRLTVV.